This T cell receptor (beta chain) emerged from a study of blood T cell repertoires in COVID-19. This CDR3 is 13 amino acids long. Trimming removed 2 bases from V and 7 bases from J; junction bases left unmatched: 2. Germline V gives CDR1 SGHVS, CDR2 FNYEAQ. Under the authors' procedure: Estimation of nucleated cell counts was performed using reference gene primer amplification. Only in-frame clones appear in the TCRdb table, and some are missing; sequencing was by immunoSEQ multiplex PCR. The V and J calls and clone size come from that table; D and trimming were worked out from the DNA. The data contain fewer than 300,000 clones, around 89% of them singletons. Participants were placed into cohorts based on the clinical history they reported.

V usage is TRBV7-6 and J usage is TRBJ2-1; the match to TRBD2 covers 7 bases. Sequencing used PBMCs or T cells enriched from blood (not recorded which). The sequence derives from a man aged 40-49 years who had recovered from COVID-19. CDR3 sequence: CASSLMGGNEQFF. The CDR3 region has the DNA TGTGCCAGCAGCTTAATGGGGGGGAATGAGCAGTTCTTC.